This TCR beta chain was profiled in a study of PD-1 blockade in classical Hodgkin lymphoma. Specified time point: cycle 4 day 1 (C4D1), after 6 weeks of nivolumab. With no exception, relapse followed autologous stem cell transplantation in all patients, and brentuximab vedotin exposure varied. Repertoires were generated with immunoSEQ multiplex PCR, while TCRdb's copy carries only in-frame clones and drops some. Altogether tens of thousands of clones are present, more than 80% being singletons, with the ten largest covering about 14%. This clone showed up just once. This sequence originates from a human donor with classical Hodgkin lymphoma. The sample was peripheral blood mononuclear cells (PBMCs), taken before the fourth cycle of nivolumab.

The CDR3 sequence is CASSSAGTVNYEQYF. CDR3 nucleotide sequence: TGTGCCAGCAGCTCCGCCGGGACAGTGAACTACGAGCAGTACTTC. The J gene is TRBJ2-7, the V gene TRBV13; 7 bases match TRBD1. The junction had 9 bases not matched to a gene; V was cut back by 4 bases and J by 3 bases. The CDR3 runs to 15 residues. Germline lookup yields CDR1 PRHDT and CDR2 FYEKMQ (reference sequence).